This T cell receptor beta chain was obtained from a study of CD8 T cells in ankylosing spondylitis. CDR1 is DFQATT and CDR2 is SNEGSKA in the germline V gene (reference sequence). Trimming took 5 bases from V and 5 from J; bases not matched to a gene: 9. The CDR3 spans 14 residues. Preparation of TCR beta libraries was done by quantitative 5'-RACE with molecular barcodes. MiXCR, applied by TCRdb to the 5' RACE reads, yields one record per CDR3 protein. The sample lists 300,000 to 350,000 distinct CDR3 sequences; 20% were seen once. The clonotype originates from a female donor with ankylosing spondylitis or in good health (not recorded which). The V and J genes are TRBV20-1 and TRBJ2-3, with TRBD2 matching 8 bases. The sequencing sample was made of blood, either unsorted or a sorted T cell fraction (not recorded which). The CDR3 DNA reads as TGCAGTGCTGCAGCGGGAGACCTCCAAGATACGCAGTATTTT. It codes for CSAAAGDLQDTQYF.